This T cell receptor (beta chain) was observed in a study of blood T cells in healthy people across ages. Broader study findings: While age rose, TCR beta diversity per million T cells dropped in a roughly linear way.

This CDR3 contains 13 residues. Germline assignment: CDR1 LGHDT and CDR2 YNNKEL (reference sequence). The V end lost 1 base, the J end lost 10 bases, and 13 bases lay between the germline ends. Concerning this clonotype itself: Its antigen is undetermined.

Using a J-beta primer mix together with a sample-barcoded 5' primer, a second PCR was run for roughly 6 to 11 cycles. One entry per CDR3 protein, called by TCRdb with MiXCR from the 5' RACE reads. The table records about 730,000 distinct CDR3 sequences, approximately 43% of them present only once. Sequencing was performed on blood. The chain links TRBV3-1 to TRBJ1-1; maybe TRBD1 (6 bases). This clonotype was sampled from a woman aged 60-75 years in good health. This chain's CDR3 is CASSQAGRGGAFF. CDR3 nucleotide sequence: TGTGCCAGCAGCCAAGCAGGCAGGGGAGGAGCTTTCTTT.